A single sample gave rise to the 9 T cell receptor beta chains below, sequenced in a study of T cells after yellow fever vaccination. TCRdb reprocessed the 5' RACE reads with MiXCR, giving one entry per CDR3 protein. The sample carries over 5,000 distinct CDR3 sequences, under 8% recorded once. Sequences were derived from PBMCs, either bulk or a sorted T-cell subset (CD4+, CD8+, memory, or dextramer-sorted; not recorded which), sampled about 2 weeks after the first yellow fever vaccination. These receptors were taken from a man younger than 35 who received the YFV17D yellow fever vaccine.

A remark on this clonotype: Possible read error: a much larger clone is one base away. V and J are TRBV5-4 and TRBJ2-1, with D possibly TRBD2 on 5 matching bases. The CDR3 has 15 amino acids. Germline CDR1 reads SGHNT; CDR2 reads YYREEE (reference sequence). V dropped 3 bases and J dropped 4 bases, with 14 bases sitting between them. For the CDR3, the DNA is TGTGCCAGCAGCTACAGCGCGGGTCGGTACAATGAGCAGTTCTTC. This sequence encodes CASSYSAGRYNEQFF.

This clonotype was seen many times. CDR3 sequence reads: CASSRLAGGLNTGELFF. In DNA form, the CDR3 reads TGTGCCAGCAGTCGACTAGCGGGGGGTCTGAACACCGGGGAGCTGTTTTTT. The chain couples TRBV27 to TRBJ2-2; 13 bases map to TRBD2. Per germline, CDR1 MNHEY and CDR2 SMNVEV (reference sequence). The CDR3 sequence is 17 residues long. V dropped 5 bases and J dropped 1; count of bases not matched to a gene: 4.

This clonotype has ten or more counts. In nucleotides, the CDR3 is TGTGCCAGCAGTTTAGCGGAGAAGGTGGGGGCTTTCTTT. This encodes CASSLAEKVGAFF. This chain links TRBV12-3 or TRBV12-4 with TRBJ1-1; D unresolved. V gave up 0 bases and J gave up 11 bases, with 13 bases separating them. The CDR3 has 13 amino acids.

The gene calls are TRBV11-2 and TRBJ2-1; D remains unclear. The ends were cut back, 9 bases at V and 5 bases at J, with 17 bases in the middle. CDR1 SGHAT and CDR2 FQNNGV come from the germline V gene. CDR3 size: 14 residues. The CDR3 bases are TGTGCCAGGAGCCCCGGGCTCCGCCACAATGAGCAGTTCTTC. It encodes CARSPGLRHNEQFF. Combining the CDR3 with reference TRBV11-2 and TRBJ2-1 gives the whole variable domain EAGVAQSPRYKIIEKRQSVAFWCNPISGHATLYWYQQILGQGPKLLIQFQNNGVVDDSQLPKDRFSAERLKGVDSTLKIQPAKLEDSAVYLCARSPGLRHNEQFFGPGTRLTVL.

This clonotype was observed many times. The chain employs TRBV7-3 and TRBJ2-4; either TRBD1 or TRBD2 may supply D (5 bases each). The germline V and J ends were trimmed by 4 bases and 1 base, with 17 bases remaining between them. This CDR3 has 17 amino acids. The V gene's germline CDR1 is SGHTA and CDR2 FQGTGA. CDR3 coding DNA: TGTGCCAGCAGCTCACACGAGGGGCTGGGGGCCAAAAACATTCAGTACTTC. Translating gives CASSSHEGLGAKNIQYF.

The sample holds many counts of this clonotype. V gene TRBV4-2 combines with J gene TRBJ1-2, with D uncertain. Germline CDR1 LGHNA, CDR2 YNFKEQ. V dropped 1 base and J dropped 8 bases, with 8 bases sitting between them. This CDR3 region has 12 residues. CDR3 sequence reads: CASSQGPGGYTF. DNA of the CDR3: TGTGCCAGCAGCCAAGGTCCGGGGGGCTACACCTTC.

This clonotype was counted ten times or more. The chain has TRBV11-3 and TRBJ2-2; TRBD1 matches 12 bases. The CDR3 covers 17 residues. Looked up from germline, CDR1 is SGHNT and CDR2 is YENEEA. V shed 5 bases and J 6 bases; nucleotides not matched to a gene: 10. The CDR3 coding sequence is TGTGCCAGCAGCCCCCAGACCGGGACAGGGGGCCCCGGGGAGCTGTTTTTT. Its protein is CASSPQTGTGGPGELFF.

Ten or more counts support this clonotype. The rearrangement uses TRBV2 and TRBJ1-1; D gene unclear. The V and J ends lost 0 bases and 0 bases respectively, with 8 bases between them. The CDR3 runs 15 residues. Germline V gene data show CDR1 as SNHLY and CDR2 as FYNNEI. The CDR3 region is CASSEAAEVNTEAFF. CDR3 nucleotide sequence: TGTGCCAGCAGTGAAGCTGCTGAGGTGAACACTGAAGCTTTCTTT.

This clonotype was seen many times. V gene TRBV12-3 or TRBV12-4 combines with J gene TRBJ2-1; D is undetermined. The CDR3 sequence is 13 residues long. Trimming took 6 bases from V and 8 from J, leaving 14 bases between them. CDR3 bases: TGTGCCAGCAGAATTTGGGTAGTCGATGAGCAGTTCTTC. Translation gives CASRIWVVDEQFF.